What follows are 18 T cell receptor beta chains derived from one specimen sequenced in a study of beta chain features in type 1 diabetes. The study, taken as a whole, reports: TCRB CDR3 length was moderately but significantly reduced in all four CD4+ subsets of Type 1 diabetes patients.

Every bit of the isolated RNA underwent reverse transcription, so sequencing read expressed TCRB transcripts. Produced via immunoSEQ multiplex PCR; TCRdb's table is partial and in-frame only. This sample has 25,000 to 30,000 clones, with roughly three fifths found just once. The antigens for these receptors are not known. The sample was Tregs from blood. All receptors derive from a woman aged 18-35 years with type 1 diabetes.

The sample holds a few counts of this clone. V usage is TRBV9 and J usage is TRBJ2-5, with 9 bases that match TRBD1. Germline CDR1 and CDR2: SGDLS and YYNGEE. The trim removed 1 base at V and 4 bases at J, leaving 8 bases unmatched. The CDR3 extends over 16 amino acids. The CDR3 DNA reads TGTGCCAGCAGCGTAACCGGGACAGGGAATGTAGAGACCCAGTACTTC. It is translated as CASSVTGTGNVETQYF. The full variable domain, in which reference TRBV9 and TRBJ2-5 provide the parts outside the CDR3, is DSGVTQTPKHLITATGQRVTLRCSPRSGDLSVYWYQQSLDQGLQFLIQYYNGEERAKGNILERFSAQQFPDLHSELNLSSLELGDSALYFCASSVTGTGNVETQYFGPGTRLLVL.

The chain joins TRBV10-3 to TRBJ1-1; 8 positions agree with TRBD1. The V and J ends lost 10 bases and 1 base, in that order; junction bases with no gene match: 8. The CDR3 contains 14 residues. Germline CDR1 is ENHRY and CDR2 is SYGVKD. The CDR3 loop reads CANLRGQGNTEAFF. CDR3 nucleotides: TGTGCCAACCTCCGAGGACAGGGGAACACTGAAGCTTTCTTT.

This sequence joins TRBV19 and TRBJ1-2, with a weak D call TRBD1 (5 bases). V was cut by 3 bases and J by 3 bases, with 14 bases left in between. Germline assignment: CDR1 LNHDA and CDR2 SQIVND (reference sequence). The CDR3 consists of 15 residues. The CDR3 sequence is CASSIVLQGDYGYTF. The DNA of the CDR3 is TGTGCCAGTAGTATCGTCCTTCAGGGTGACTATGGCTACACCTTC.

Here the CDR3 DNA reads TGTGCCAGCAGCCAATTCGGTGCGGGAGGCAGCTACAATGAGCAGTTCTTC. Its translation: CASSQFGAGGSYNEQFF. V is TRBV4-2 and J is TRBJ2-1; 8 bases map to TRBD2. The J segment lost 3 bases and the V segment lost 2 bases, leaving 9 bases of the junction unmatched. In germline, CDR1 is LGHNA, CDR2 YNFKEQ. The CDR3 sequence is 17 residues long.

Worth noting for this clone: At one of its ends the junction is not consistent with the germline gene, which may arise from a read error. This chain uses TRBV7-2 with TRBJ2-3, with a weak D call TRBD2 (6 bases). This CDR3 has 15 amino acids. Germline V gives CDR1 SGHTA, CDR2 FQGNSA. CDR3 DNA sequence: TGTGCCGGCAGCTTAGGTAGCGGAAGCACAGATACGCAGTATTTT. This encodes CAGSLGSGSTDTQYF.

The chain's CDR3 is CASTYAGGATNYGYTF. The DNA for the CDR3 is TGTGCCAGTACCTATGCAGGGGGCGCGACTAACTATGGCTACACCTTC. The J gene is TRBJ1-2, the V gene TRBV19; TRBD1 aligns across 8 bases. V gave up 7 bases and J gave up 0 bases; unmatched junction bases: 10. The CDR3 consists of 16 residues. Germline V gives CDR1 LNHDA, CDR2 SQIVND (reference sequence).

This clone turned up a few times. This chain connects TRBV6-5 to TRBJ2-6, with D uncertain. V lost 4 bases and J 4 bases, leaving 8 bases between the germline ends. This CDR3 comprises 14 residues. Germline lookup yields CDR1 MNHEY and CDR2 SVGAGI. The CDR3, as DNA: TGTGCCAGCAGTTCAGAAAACGGGGCCAACGTCCTGACTTTC. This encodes CASSSENGANVLTF.

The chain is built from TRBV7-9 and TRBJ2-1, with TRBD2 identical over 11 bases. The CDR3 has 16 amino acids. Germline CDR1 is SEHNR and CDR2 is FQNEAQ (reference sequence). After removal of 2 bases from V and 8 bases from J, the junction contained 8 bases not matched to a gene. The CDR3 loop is CASSLLASGRSHEQFF. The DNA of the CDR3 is TGTGCCAGCAGCTTACTGGCTAGCGGGAGGTCCCATGAGCAGTTCTTC. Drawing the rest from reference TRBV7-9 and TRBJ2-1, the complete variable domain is DTGVSQNPRHKITKRGQNVTFRCDPISEHNRLYWYRQTLGQGPEFLTYFQNEAQLEKSRLLSDRFSAERPKGSFSTLEIQRTEQGDSAMYLCASSLLASGRSHEQFFGPGTRLTVL.

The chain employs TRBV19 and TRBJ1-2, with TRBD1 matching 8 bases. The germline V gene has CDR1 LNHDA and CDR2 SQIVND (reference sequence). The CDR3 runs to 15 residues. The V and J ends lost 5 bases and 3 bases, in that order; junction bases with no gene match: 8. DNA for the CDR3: TGTGCCAGTAGTCCCCGGACAGGGAAGGACTATGGCTACACCTTC. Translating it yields CASSPRTGKDYGYTF.

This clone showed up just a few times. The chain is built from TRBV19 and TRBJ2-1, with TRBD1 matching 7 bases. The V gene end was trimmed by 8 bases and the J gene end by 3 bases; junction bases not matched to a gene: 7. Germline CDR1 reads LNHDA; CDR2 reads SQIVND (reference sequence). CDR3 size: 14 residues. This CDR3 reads CASGKTGNYNEQFF. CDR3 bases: TGTGCCAGTGGCAAGACAGGGAACTACAATGAGCAGTTCTTC.

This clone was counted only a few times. The CDR3 spells CATSRGSKIKLMNTEAFF. The CDR3 DNA follows: TGTGCCACATCGAGAGGCAGCAAAATTAAGCTGATGAACACTGAAGCTTTCTTT. This chain joins TRBV19 and TRBJ1-1; D gene ambiguous. The CDR3 has 18 amino acids. V was shortened by 10 bases and J by 0 bases, with 27 bases between the two germline ends. Per the germline V gene, CDR1 is LNHDA and CDR2 is SQIVND (reference sequence).

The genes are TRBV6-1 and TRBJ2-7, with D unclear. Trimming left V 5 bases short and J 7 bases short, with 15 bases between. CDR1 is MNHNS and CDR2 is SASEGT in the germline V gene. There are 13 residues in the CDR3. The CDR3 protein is CASSLTWDGEQYV. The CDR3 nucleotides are TGTGCCAGCAGTTTGACCTGGGATGGGGAGCAGTACGTC.

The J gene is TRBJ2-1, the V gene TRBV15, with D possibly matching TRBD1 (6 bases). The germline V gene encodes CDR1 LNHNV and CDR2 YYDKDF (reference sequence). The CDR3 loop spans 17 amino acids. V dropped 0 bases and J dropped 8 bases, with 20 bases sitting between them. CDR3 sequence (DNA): TGTGCCACCAGCAGAGATCTTTGGGGGCGAGGTAATCATGAGCAGTTCTTC. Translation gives CATSRDLWGRGNHEQFF.

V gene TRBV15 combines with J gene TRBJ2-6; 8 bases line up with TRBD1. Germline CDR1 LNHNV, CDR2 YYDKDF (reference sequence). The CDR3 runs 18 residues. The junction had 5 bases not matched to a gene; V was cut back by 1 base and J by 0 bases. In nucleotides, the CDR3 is TGTGCCACCAGCAGAGCGGCAGGGGGCTTCTCTGGGGCCAACGTCCTGACTTTC. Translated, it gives CATSRAAGGFSGANVLTF. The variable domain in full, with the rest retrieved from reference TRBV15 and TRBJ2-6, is DAMVIQNPRYQVTQFGKPVTLSCSQTLNHNVMYWYQQKSSQAPKLLFHYYDKDFNNEADTPDNFQSRRPNTSFCFLDIRSPGLGDTAMYLCATSRAAGGFSGANVLTFGAGSRLTVL.

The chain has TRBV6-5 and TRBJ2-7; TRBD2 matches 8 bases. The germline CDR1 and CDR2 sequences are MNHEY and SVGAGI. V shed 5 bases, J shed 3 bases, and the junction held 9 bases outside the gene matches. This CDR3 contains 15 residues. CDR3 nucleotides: TGTGCCAGCAGTAGACCGGGACTAGGTCTCTACGAGCAGTACTTC. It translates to CASSRPGLGLYEQYF.

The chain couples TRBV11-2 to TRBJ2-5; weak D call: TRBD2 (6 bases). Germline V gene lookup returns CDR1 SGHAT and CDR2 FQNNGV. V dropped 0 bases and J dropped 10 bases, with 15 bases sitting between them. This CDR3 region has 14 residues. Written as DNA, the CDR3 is TGTGCCAGCAGCTTAGATCCGGGTGGGGGGTACCAGTACTTC. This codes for CASSLDPGGGYQYF.

CDR3 amino acids: CASIVGQGALRNIQYF. CDR3 DNA: TGTGCCAGCATCGTAGGACAGGGGGCCCTTCGGAACATTCAGTACTTC. V is TRBV2 and J is TRBJ2-4; 11 bases are shared with TRBD1. From germline, CDR1 is SNHLY and CDR2 FYNNEI. Trimming took 7 bases from V and 7 from J; bases not matched to a gene: 12. The CDR3 is 16 amino acids.

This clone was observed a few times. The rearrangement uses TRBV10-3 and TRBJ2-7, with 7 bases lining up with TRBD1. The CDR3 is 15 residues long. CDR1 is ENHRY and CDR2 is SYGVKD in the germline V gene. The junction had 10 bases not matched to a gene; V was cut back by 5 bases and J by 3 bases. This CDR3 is CAISSPDRAGYEQYF. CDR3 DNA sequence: TGTGCCATCAGTTCACCCGACAGGGCCGGCTACGAGCAGTACTTC.